These 23 T cell receptor beta chains were all obtained from the same sample, sequenced in a study of regulatory T cells in long-lasting Graves disease. For TCR beta, libraries came from iRepertoire HTBI primers and Arm-PCR of CDR3 regions. One entry per CDR3 protein, called by TCRdb with MiXCR from the multiplex PCR reads. The data contain more than 450,000 distinct CDR3 sequences, approximately 12% of them singletons. Specified time point: newly diagnosed GD, antithyroid drugs for less than 3 months. Isolated PBMC RNA provided the starting material for the TCR library. These data also featured in a second study, about T cells in Graves' hyperthyroidism and ophthalmopathy.

This specimen was peripheral blood mononuclear cells (PBMCs), taken at new diagnosis, from a patient treated with antithyroid drugs. The source is a woman aged 25-40 years with Graves disease.

This clonotype has ten or more counts. V usage is TRBV14 and J usage is TRBJ1-2, with 8 bases aligning to TRBD1. In germline, CDR1 is SGHDN, CDR2 FVKESK. V lost 1 base and J lost 6; bases outside the gene matches: 1. This CDR3 is built from 13 residues. The CDR3 here is CASSQVGQDGYTF. CDR3 nucleotide sequence: TGTGCCAGCAGCCAAGTGGGACAGGATGGCTACACCTTC.

This clonotype has more than one count but fewer than ten. The chain combines TRBV15 with TRBJ1-1; D gene unclear. The V gene's germline CDR1 is LNHNV and CDR2 YYDKDF (reference sequence). The V gene lost 0 bases and the J gene lost 6 bases, with 8 bases spanning the gap. This CDR3 spans 13 amino acids. CDR3 sequence (DNA): TGTGCCACCAGCAGAGATAAACCCGCTGAAGCTTTCTTT. This encodes CATSRDKPAEAFF.

This clonotype was seen a handful of times. Given the absence of the conserved phenylalanine or tryptophan at the CDR3 end, a read error is likely. This sequence joins TRBV11-2 and TRBJ2-1; D gene uncertain. Germline V lookup: CDR1 SGHAT, CDR2 FQNNGV. This CDR3 has 11 residues. Deletions cut 4 bases from V and 9 bases from J, with 7 bases between. CDR3 region: CASSWQGEQFL. The CDR3 nucleotides are TGTGCCAGCAGCTGGCAAGGTGAGCAGTTCCTC.

This clonotype was counted ten times or more. The chain combines TRBV5-5 with TRBJ1-4, with D possibly being TRBD1 (6 bases). Germline CDR1 reads SGHKS; CDR2 reads YYEKEE (reference sequence). V was pared by 0 bases and J by 6 bases, with 12 bases between. The CDR3 is made up of 15 amino acids. The CDR3: CASSLVAGVDEKLFF. CDR3 nucleotide sequence: TGTGCCAGCAGCTTGGTGGCAGGGGTGGATGAAAAACTGTTTTTT.

This clonotype was picked up many times. This sequence joins TRBV5-5 and TRBJ1-5; possible D gene TRBD1, 5 bases. Germline V gives CDR1 SGHKS, CDR2 YYEKEE (reference sequence). V was trimmed by 2 bases and J by 3 bases, leaving 15 bases between them. The CDR3 spans 16 residues. The chain's CDR3 is CASSFLGPEINQPQHF. The CDR3, as DNA: TGTGCCAGCAGCTTTTTGGGGCCAGAGATCAATCAGCCCCAGCATTTT.

This clonotype was picked up a small number of times. This chain joins TRBV9 and TRBJ2-7; TRBD1 aligns across 7 bases. The length of the CDR3 is 13 residues. V was pared by 7 bases and J by 6 bases, with 10 bases of the junction left unmatched. Looked up from germline, CDR1 is SGDLS and CDR2 is YYNGEE. CDR3 in amino acids: CASGSRQGGEQYF. The CDR3 DNA follows: TGTGCCAGCGGGTCGCGACAGGGCGGCGAGCAGTACTTC.

A note on this clonotype: This could be a read error, since a much larger clone is one nucleotide away. The chain recombines TRBV14 with TRBJ2-3; unclear D gene. This CDR3 is built from 14 residues. Germline loops: CDR1 SGHDN, CDR2 FVKESK. CDR3 in DNA: TGTGCCAGCAGCCAAGTAGGGTGGGAAGATACGCGGTATTTT. The encoded protein is CASSQVGWEDTRYF.

About this clonotype: A read error is the likely source, as a far larger clone sits one nucleotide away. The chain couples TRBV11-3 to TRBJ2-7, with 9 bases matching TRBD1. This CDR3 spans 14 amino acids. CDR1 and CDR2 (germline): SGHNT, YENEEA. After removal of 4 bases from V and 10 bases from J, the junction contained 11 bases not matched to a gene. CDR3 amino acids: CASSSRDRAFSQYF. As DNA, the CDR3 is TGTGCCAGCAGCTCCCGGGACAGGGCATTCAGTCAGTACTTC.

Points on this clonotype: A read error may be the cause here, since a much bigger clone is one base away. This chain joins TRBV12-3 or TRBV12-4 and TRBJ2-5; possibly TRBD2 for D (5 bases). This CDR3 has 14 amino acids. The V gene lost 3 bases and the J gene lost 5 bases, with 13 bases spanning the gap. The CDR3 DNA reads TGTGCCAGCAGTTTGAGGAGGCAGGTGGAGACCCAGTACTTC. It translates to CASSLRRQVETQYF.

The CDR3 DNA reads as TGTGCCAGCAGACCGGACAGGCCCTTCTATGGGGATGAGCAGTTCTTC. Its translation: CASRPDRPFYGDEQFF. The chain combines TRBV11-1 with TRBJ2-5; 7 bases match TRBD1. The J call may be wrong; the DNA end is better matched by TRBJ2-1. Germline values: CDR1 SGHAT, CDR2 FQDESV (reference sequence). CDR3 length equals 16 residues.

The CDR3 is CASSNSRDQGANNEQFF. For the CDR3, the DNA is TGTGCCAGCAGCAACTCCCGGGACCAAGGAGCGAACAATGAGCAGTTCTTC. This rearrangement joins TRBV5-4 to TRBJ2-1; the D call may be TRBD1 or TRBD2 (5 bases each). The CDR3 covers 17 residues. V shed 4 bases and J shed 5 bases, with 22 bases lying between them. Germline values: CDR1 SGHNT, CDR2 YYREEE (reference sequence).

This clonotype was observed at least ten times. The chain uses TRBV12-3 or TRBV12-4 and TRBJ2-3; perhaps TRBD2 as D (5 bases). V lost 1 base and J lost 0, with 11 bases in between. The CDR3 is made up of 16 amino acids. The CDR3 here is CASSLGSGGSTDTQYF. The DNA of the CDR3 is TGTGCCAGCAGTTTAGGGAGCGGCGGGAGCACAGATACGCAGTATTTT.

The CDR3 reads CAWSERPFPRVLSSYNEQFF. The CDR3 coding sequence is TGTGCCTGGAGTGAGAGACCCTTTCCAAGGGTTCTAAGCTCCTACAATGAGCAGTTCTTC. The J gene is TRBJ2-1, the V gene TRBV30; D gene unclear. The ends were cut back, 1 base at V and 0 bases at J, with 25 bases in the middle. The CDR3 has 20 amino acids. In germline, CDR1 is GTSNPN, CDR2 SVGIG (reference sequence).

This clonotype was seen repeatedly, ten times or more. V usage is TRBV6-2 or TRBV6-3 and J usage is TRBJ1-4, with a tentative D call TRBD1 (5 bases). The CDR3 totals 15 residues. Germline loops: CDR1 MNHEY, CDR2 SVGEGT. The V and J ends lost 7 bases and 3 bases respectively, with 15 bases between them. The chain's CDR3 is CASTRPGLPNEKLFF. The CDR3 bases are TGTGCCAGCACCAGGCCGGGACTGCCTAATGAAAAACTGTTTTTT.

This clonotype showed up many times. The chain uses TRBV20-1 and TRBJ1-2; D remains ambiguous. Germline CDR1 reads DFQATT; CDR2 reads SNEGSKA (reference sequence). The CDR3 has 16 amino acids. Trimming pared 0 bases from V and 3 bases from J, leaving 17 bases between. This CDR3 is CSARDRHGWGDYGYTF. CDR3 DNA: TGCAGTGCTAGAGATCGGCATGGCTGGGGAGACTATGGCTACACCTTC.

This clonotype was seen ten or more times. This chain uses TRBV6-9 with TRBJ2-7, with 9 positions matching TRBD2. The germline CDR1 and CDR2 sequences are MNHGY and SVAAGI. CDR3 size: 21 residues. V lost 3 bases, J lost 3 bases, and 24 bases stayed unmatched. The CDR3 DNA reads as TGTGCCAGCAGTTACTTGCGGACAGCTAAGTCAATAACTAGCGGGCACTACGAGCAGTACTTC. This encodes CASSYLRTAKSITSGHYEQYF.

Many counts were recorded for this clonotype. This chain links TRBV3-1 with TRBJ2-7; D unresolved. V shed 3 bases and J shed 4 bases, with 7 bases lying between them. This CDR3 comprises 12 residues. Germline values: CDR1 LGHDT, CDR2 YNNKEL (reference sequence). The CDR3 is CASSQRTYEQYF. The CDR3 DNA is TGTGCCAGCAGCCAGCGTACTTACGAGCAGTACTTC.

In its sample, this clonotype was seen many times. The chain joins TRBV13 to TRBJ1-2; no firm D call. This CDR3 spans 13 amino acids. Trimming cost V 0 bases and J 8 bases, with 10 bases left between them. Germline assignment: CDR1 PRHDT and CDR2 FYEKMQ (reference sequence). The CDR3 region has the DNA TGTGCCAGCAGCTTAGGGCGGCAGAGGGGCTACACCTTC. Translated: CASSLGRQRGYTF.

This clonotype has more than one count but fewer than ten. The gene calls are TRBV4-2 and TRBJ2-1; TRBD2 matches 12 bases. CDR3 size: 18 residues. V gave up 2 bases and J gave up 1 base; unmatched junction bases: 6. The V gene's germline CDR1 is LGHNA and CDR2 YNFKEQ. CDR3 nucleotides: TGTGCCAGCAGCCAAAGACCGGGACTAGCGGGTTCCTACAATGAGCAGTTCTTC. Amino acid sequence: CASSQRPGLAGSYNEQFF.

In its sample, this clonotype was seen many times. The chain joins TRBV27 to TRBJ2-1, with 8 bases identical to TRBD2. The CDR3 is 15 amino acids. CDR1 and CDR2 from the germline V gene are MNHEY and SMNVEV (reference sequence). V trimming: 3 bases; J trimming: 7 bases; junction bases outside the gene matches: 8. The CDR3 spells CASSFMLPGGNEQFF. In nucleotides, the CDR3 is TGTGCCAGCAGTTTTATGTTGCCGGGGGGGAATGAGCAGTTCTTC.

The chain uses TRBV28 and TRBJ2-6; D call uncertain. There are 16 residues in the CDR3. V gave up 2 bases and J gave up 0 bases, with 8 bases separating them. Germline CDR1 is MDHEN and CDR2 is SYDVKM. This chain's CDR3 is CASSLVQDSGANVLTF. The CDR3 nucleotides are TGTGCCAGCAGTTTAGTGCAGGACTCTGGGGCCAACGTCCTGACTTTC.

The J gene is TRBJ1-2, the V gene TRBV20-1; maybe TRBD1 (5 bases). Trimming stripped 5 bases from V and 6 bases from J, with 13 bases between. Germline assignment: CDR1 DFQATT and CDR2 SNEGSKA (reference sequence). This CDR3 spans 12 amino acids. Written as DNA, the CDR3 is TGCAGTGCTTGGGAGGGGATAGATGGCTACACCTTC. The encoded protein is CSAWEGIDGYTF.

About this clonotype: Because the CDR3 is missing its conserved closing phenylalanine or tryptophan, this is likely a read error. The rearrangement uses TRBV7-9 and TRBJ1-4, with D unresolved. CDR1 is SEHNR, CDR2 FQNEAQ, per germline (reference sequence). V was shortened by 6 bases and J by 7 bases, with 18 bases between the two germline ends. The length of the CDR3 is 15 residues. CDR3: CASSVQDERSEKLFL. In DNA form, the CDR3 reads TGTGCCAGCAGTGTGCAGGACGAGAGAAGTGAAAAACTGTTTCTT.